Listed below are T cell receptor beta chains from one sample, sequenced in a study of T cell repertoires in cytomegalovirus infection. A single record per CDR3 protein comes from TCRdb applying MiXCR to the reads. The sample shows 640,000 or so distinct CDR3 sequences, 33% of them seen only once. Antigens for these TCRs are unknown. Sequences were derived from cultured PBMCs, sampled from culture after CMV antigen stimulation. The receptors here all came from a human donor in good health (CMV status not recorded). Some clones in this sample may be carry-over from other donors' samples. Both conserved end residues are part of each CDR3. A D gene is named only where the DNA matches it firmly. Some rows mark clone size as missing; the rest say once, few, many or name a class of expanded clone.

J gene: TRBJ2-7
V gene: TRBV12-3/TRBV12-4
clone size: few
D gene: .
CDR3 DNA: TGTGCCAGCAGCTTGGTTGCTGCGGCCTACGAGCAGTACTTC
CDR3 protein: CASSLVAAAYEQYF

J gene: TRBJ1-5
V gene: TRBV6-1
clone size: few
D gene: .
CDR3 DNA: TGTGCCAGCAGGGGAATGATCAATCAGCCCCAGCATTTT
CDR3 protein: CASRGMINQPQHF

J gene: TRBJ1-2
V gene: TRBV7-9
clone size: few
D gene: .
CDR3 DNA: TGTGCCAGCAGTAACAATCCCCCGGCAGACACACTGATCTATGGCTACACCTTC
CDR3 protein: CASSNNPPADTLIYGYTF

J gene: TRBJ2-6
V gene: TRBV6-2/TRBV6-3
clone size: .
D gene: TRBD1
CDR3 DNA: TGTGCCAGCAGTTATTATGTCGGCAGGACAGGGATACTCACCTCTGGGGCCAACGTCCTGACTTTC
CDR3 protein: CASSYYVGRTGILTSGANVLTF

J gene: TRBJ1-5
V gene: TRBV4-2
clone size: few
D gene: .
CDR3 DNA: TGTGCCAGCAGCCAAGATCTGTCGACGGCAATGGCCTATCAGCCCCAGCATTTT
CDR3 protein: CASSQDLSTAMAYQPQHF

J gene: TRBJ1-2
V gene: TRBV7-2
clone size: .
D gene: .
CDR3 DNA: TGTGCCAGCAGCTTTTTTAGTGGCTACACCTTC
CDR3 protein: CASSFFSGYTF

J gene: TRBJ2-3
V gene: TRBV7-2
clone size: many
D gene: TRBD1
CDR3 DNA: TGTGCCAGCAGCTCAACGAGGACAGGGGGCACAGATACGCAGTATTTT
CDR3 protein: CASSSTRTGGTDTQYF

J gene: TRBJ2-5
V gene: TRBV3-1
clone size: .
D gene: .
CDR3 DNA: TGTGCCAGCAGCCAAGAACTTCAAGAGACCCAGTACTTC
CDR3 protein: CASSQELQETQYF

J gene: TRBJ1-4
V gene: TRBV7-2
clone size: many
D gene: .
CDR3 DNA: TGTGCCAGCAGCCACCTGACAACTAATGAAAAACTGTTTTTT
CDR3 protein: CASSHLTTNEKLFF

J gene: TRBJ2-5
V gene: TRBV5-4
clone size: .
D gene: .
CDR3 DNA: TGTGCCAGCAGCTTGGGAGACACGCAAGAGACCCAGTACTTC
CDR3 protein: CASSLGDTQETQYF

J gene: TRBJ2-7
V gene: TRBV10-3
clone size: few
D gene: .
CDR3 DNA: TGTGCCATCAGTGTAGCCGGCACAGCCTACGAGCAGTACTTC
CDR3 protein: CAISVAGTAYEQYF

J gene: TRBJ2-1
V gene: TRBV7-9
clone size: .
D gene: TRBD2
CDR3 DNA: TGTGCCAGCAGCCAAGGGACTAGCAGGGGGTACTCCTACAATGAGCAGTTCTTC
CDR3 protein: CASSQGTSRGYSYNEQFF

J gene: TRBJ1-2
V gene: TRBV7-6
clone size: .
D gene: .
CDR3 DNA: TGTGCCAGCAGCTCAGGGTGGGGCTATGGCTACACCTTC
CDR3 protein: CASSSGWGYGYTF

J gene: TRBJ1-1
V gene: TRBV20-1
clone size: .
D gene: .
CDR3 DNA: TGCAGTGCTAAGTTGGGGGCGAACACTGAAGCTTTCTTT
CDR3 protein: CSAKLGANTEAFF

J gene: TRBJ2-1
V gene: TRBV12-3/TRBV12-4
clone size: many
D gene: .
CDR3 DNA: TGTGCCAGCAGTCCCAACGGGAATACGAATGAGCAGTTCTTC
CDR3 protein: CASSPNGNTNEQFF

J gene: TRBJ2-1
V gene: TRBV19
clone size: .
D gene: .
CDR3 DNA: TGTGCCAGTAGTATAGACCCCGCAAAAAAGGGCTCCTACAATGAGCAGTTCTTC
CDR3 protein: CASSIDPAKKGSYNEQFF

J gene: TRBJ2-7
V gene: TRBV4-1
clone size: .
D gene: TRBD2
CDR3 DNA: TGCGCCAGCAGCCGGTCCCTAGCGGACAAGTACGAGCAGTACTTC
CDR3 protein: CASSRSLADKYEQYF

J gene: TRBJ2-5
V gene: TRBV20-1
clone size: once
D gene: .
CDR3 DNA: TGCAGTGCTAGTGGGAGCTCCCCAGAGACCCAGTACTTC
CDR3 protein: CSASGSSPETQYF

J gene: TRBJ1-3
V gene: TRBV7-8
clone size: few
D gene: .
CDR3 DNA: TGTGCCAGCAGCTTTGCACGAGCTCCCCGGAAACACCATATATTTATTACCGAATATTTT
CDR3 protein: CASSFARAPRKHHIFITEYF

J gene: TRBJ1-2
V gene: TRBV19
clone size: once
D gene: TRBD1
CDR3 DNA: TGTGCCAGTAGTATTGGCGGGACAGGCCTGGGCTATGGCTACACCTTC
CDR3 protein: CASSIGGTGLGYGYTF

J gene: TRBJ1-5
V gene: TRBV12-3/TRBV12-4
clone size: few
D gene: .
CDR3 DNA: TGTGCCAGCAGCCTTATTAGGCAGCCCCAGCATTTT
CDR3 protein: CASSLIRQPQHF

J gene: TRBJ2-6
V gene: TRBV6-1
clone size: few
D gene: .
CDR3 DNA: TGTGCCAGCGTCCTGGGAGGGGCCAACGTCCTGACTTTC
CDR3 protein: CASVLGGANVLTF

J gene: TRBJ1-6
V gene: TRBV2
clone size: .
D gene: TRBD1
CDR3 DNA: TGTGCCAGCAGTCCCGATGTAACAGGGGAATCCCTCCACTTT
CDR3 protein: CASSPDVTGESLHF

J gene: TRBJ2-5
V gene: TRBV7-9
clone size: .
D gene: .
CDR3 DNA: TGTGCCAGCAGCCCTCCGGGGGCTCGTACAGGGAGAGAGACCCAGTACTTC
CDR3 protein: CASSPPGARTGRETQYF

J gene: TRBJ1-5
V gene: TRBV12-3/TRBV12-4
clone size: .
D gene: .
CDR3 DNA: TGTGCCAGCAGGCCCCAAGCGACTAGCAATCAGCCCCAGCATTTT
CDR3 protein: CASRPQATSNQPQHF

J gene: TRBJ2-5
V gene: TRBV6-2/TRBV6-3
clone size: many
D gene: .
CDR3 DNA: TGTGCCAGCAGTCGCCCCCACCAAGAGACCCAGTACTTC
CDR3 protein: CASSRPHQETQYF

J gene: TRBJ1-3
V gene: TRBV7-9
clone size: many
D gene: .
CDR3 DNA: TGTGCCAGCAGCAAGCGGGGGACGGGCGGCTCTGGAAACACCATATATTTT
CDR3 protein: CASSKRGTGGSGNTIYF

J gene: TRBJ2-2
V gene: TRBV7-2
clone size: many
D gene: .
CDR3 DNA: TGTGCCAGCAACTCAGAAGGGAAGGGGCTTACCGGGGAGCTGTTTTTT
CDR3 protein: CASNSEGKGLTGELFF

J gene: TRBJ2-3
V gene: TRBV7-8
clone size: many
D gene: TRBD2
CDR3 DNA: TGTGCCAGCAGCCGTAGAGCGGGAGGTTACGATACGCAGTATTTT
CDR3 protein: CASSRRAGGYDTQYF

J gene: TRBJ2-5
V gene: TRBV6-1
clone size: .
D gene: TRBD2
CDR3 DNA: TGTGCCAGCAGTGGGCTAGCGGGAGTGCGGGAGACCCAGTACTTC
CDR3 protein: CASSGLAGVRETQYF

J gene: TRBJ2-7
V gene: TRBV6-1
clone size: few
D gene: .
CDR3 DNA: TGTGCCAGCAGAGACTCGGGAGTCTACGAGCAGTACTTC
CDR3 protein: CASRDSGVYEQYF

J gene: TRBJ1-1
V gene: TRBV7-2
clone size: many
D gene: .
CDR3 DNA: TGTGCCAGCAGCTTTTCCGGGGGCAACACTGAAGCTTTCTTT
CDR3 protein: CASSFSGGNTEAFF

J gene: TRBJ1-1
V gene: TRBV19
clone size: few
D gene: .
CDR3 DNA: TGTGCCAGTAGTAACGACAGGAACACTGAAGCTTTCTTT
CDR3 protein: CASSNDRNTEAFF

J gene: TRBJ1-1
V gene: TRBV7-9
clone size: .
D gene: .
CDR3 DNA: TGTGCCAGCAGCCCTGGGGGCAGTCGGGCTGAAGCTTTCTTT
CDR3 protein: CASSPGGSRAEAFF

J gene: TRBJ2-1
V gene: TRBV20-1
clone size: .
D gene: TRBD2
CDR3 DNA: TGCAGTGGAACCGGGACTAGCGGGGGAAATGAGCAGTTCTTC
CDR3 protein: CSGTGTSGGNEQFF

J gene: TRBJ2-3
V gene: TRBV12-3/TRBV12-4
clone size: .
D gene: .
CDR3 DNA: TGTGCCAGGGTGCTGCCTCATAGCACAGATACGCAGTATTTT
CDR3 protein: CARVLPHSTDTQYF

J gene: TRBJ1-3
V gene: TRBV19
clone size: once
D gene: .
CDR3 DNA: TGTGCCAGTAGTTCCGACACCGACTCTGGAAACACCATATATTTT
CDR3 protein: CASSSDTDSGNTIYF

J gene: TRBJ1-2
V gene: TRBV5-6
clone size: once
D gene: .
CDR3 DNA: TGTGCCAGCAGCCCTCTGTTAGGGAAGAATGGCTACACCTTC
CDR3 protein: CASSPLLGKNGYTF

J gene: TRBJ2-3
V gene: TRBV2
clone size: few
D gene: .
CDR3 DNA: TGTGCCAGCAGTGAATTGGATAGCGGCCTCACAGATACGCAGTATTTT
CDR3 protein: CASSELDSGLTDTQYF

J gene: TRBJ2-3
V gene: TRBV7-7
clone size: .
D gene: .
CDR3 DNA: TGTGCCAGCAGCCCACTCCCGGGGGGCTTGGCAGATACGCAGTATTTT
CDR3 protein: CASSPLPGGLADTQYF

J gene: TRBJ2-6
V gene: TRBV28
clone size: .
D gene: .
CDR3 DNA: TGTGCCAGCAGTGGCGCCTGGGGGACGCAGCTTGGGGCCAACGTCCTGACTTTC
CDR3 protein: CASSGAWGTQLGANVLTF

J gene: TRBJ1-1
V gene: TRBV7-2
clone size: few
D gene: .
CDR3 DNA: TGTGCCAGCAGCTTAATGGGGACAATCGCTGAAGCTTTCTTT
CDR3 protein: CASSLMGTIAEAFF

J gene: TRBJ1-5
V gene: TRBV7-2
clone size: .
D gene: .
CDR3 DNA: TGTGCCAGCAGCTTCGGAGGGCAACAGCCCCAGCATTTT
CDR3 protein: CASSFGGQQPQHF

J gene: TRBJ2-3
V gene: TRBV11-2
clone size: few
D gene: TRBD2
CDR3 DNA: TGTGCCAGCAGCGCCCCGAAGGGACTAGCGGGAGCATCCGATACGCAGTATTTT
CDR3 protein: CASSAPKGLAGASDTQYF

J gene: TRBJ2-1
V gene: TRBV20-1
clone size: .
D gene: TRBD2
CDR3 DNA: TGCAGTGCTCCAGACCCTAGCGGGAGGGCCGGTGAGCAGTTCTTC
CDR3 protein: CSAPDPSGRAGEQFF

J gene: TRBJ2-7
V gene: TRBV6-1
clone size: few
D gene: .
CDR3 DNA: TGTGCCAGCAGTTTACAGGGATCAGCCTACGAGCAGTACTTC
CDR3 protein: CASSLQGSAYEQYF

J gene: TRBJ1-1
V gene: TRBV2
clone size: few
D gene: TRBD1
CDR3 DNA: TGTGCCAGCAGCGCCGGGACAGGGGACACTGAAGCTTTCTTT
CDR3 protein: CASSAGTGDTEAFF

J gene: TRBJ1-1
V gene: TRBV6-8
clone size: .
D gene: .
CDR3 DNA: TGTGCCAGCAGTTACTTCGCAGGGAATACTGAAGCTTTCTTT
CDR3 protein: CASSYFAGNTEAFF

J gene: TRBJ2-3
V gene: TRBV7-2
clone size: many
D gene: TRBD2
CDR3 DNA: TGTGCCAGCAGCTTAAAGAGCGGGGGGGCCAACACAGATACGCAGTATTTT
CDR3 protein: CASSLKSGGANTDTQYF

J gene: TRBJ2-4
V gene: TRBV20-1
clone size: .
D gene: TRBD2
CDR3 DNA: TGCAGTGCTAGGGACGTAGCGGGAGATAAAAACATTCAGTACTTC
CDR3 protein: CSARDVAGDKNIQYF

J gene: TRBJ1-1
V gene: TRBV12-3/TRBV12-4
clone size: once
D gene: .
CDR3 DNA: TGTGCCAGCAGTTTTGGTCATGGGGGAAACACTGAAGCTTTCTTT
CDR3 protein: CASSFGHGGNTEAFF

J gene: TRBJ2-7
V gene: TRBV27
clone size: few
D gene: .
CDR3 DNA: TGTGCCAGCAGTTTATACAGAAGCTCCTACGAGCAGTACTTC
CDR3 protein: CASSLYRSSYEQYF

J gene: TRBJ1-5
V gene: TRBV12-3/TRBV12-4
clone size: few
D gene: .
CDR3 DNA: TGTGCCAGCAGTTTTAGTACGGGGGATCAGCCCCAGCATTTT
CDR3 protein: CASSFSTGDQPQHF

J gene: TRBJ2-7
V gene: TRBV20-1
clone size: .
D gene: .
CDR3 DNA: TGCAGTGCCAGGGGTCGCGCGTCTTTCGAGCAGTACTTC
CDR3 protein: CSARGRASFEQYF

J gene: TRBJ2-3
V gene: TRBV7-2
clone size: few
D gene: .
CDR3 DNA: TGTGCCAGCAGCTATTGGGGCACAGATACGCAGTATTTT
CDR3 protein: CASSYWGTDTQYF

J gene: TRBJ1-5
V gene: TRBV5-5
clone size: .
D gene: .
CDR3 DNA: TGTGCCTCAGAGGGGGACGACTTGAACGGGCCCCAGCATTTT
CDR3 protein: CASEGDDLNGPQHF

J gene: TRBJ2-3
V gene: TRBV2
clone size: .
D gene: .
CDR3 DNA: TGTGCCAGCAGCGGGGACGGGCAGTATTTT
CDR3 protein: CASSGDGQYF